This T cell receptor beta chain was profiled in a study of shared clonotypes between healthy human individuals. This clone has just one count. DNA at around 190 ng, approximately 30,000 T cell genomes, went into sorted-subset replicate PCRs. Source study methods: Junction-only immunoSEQ data arrived without quality scores, meaning filtering differed. TCRdb's copy holds only in-frame clones and misses some; the assay was immunoSEQ multiplex PCR. The V and J calls and clone size come from that table; D and trimming were worked out from the DNA. The sample lists approximately 740,000 clones, around 74% occurring once. The J segment lost 8 bases and the V segment lost 5 bases, leaving 11 bases of the junction unmatched. Germline V lookup: CDR1 MDHEN, CDR2 SYDVKM. The CDR3 sequence is 15 residues long.

The chain is built from TRBV28 and TRBJ1-4, with TRBD1 matching 7 bases. Sequencing input: memory CD4+ T cells sorted from blood. Subset noted: CD45RA-negative fraction. This TCR was recovered from a woman aged 25 to 45 in good health. CDR3 in amino acids: CASSPPGQRIEKLFF. CDR3 bases: TGTGCCAGCAGTCCACCGGGACAGCGGATAGAAAAACTGTTTTTT.